This T cell receptor (beta chain) came from a study of cytomegalovirus exposure and HLA in healthy donors. Points on this clone: What it binds is not known.

Trimming removed 6 bases at V and 4 bases at J, with 14 bases between. The CDR3 totals 14 residues. Germline CDR1 is SGHKS and CDR2 is YYEKEE (reference sequence). In the PCR, 60 Vbeta and 13 Jbeta primers were used. Profiling relied on immunoSEQ multiplex PCR, and the TCRdb table lists in-frame clones only, not all of them. The table has about 130,000 clones, roughly 78% seen once; the top ten hold approximately 10%. The study's findings and limits: Exclusion as indistinguishable affected some V segments, including TRBV6-2 and TRBV6-3. Earlier results showed most TCR beta V segments being productive about 87% or about 30% of the time.

This chain connects TRBV5-5 to TRBJ2-1, with a possible D match to TRBD2 (5 bases). This TCR was sampled from a man aged 25 to 45 in good health and CMV-seropositive. What was sequenced was PBMCs. The CDR3 DNA is TGTGCCAGCACCACCGTACGGGGTTACAATGAGCAGTTCTTC. It is translated as CASTTVRGYNEQFF.